These T cell receptor beta chains were read from a single sample in a study of cytotoxic CD8 clonotypes in ibrutinib-treated CLL. Some clones are missing from TCRdb's copy, which holds only in-frame ones; the method was immunoSEQ multiplex PCR. The repertoire holds some 200,000 clones, with roughly 73% as singletons. Specimen: PBMCs, collected after 12 months of ibrutinib treatment. These receptors all come from a human donor with chronic lymphocytic leukemia. Each CDR3 is given with its conserved first and last residue. The D gene is left open where the match is weak. A row's size may be missing; if present it is once, few, many or a size class.

j_call | d_call | v_call | clone_size | cdr3_aa | cdr3_nt
TRBJ1-5 | NA | TRBV6-6 | NA | CASEGGGQPQHF | TGTGCCTCGGAGGGTGGGGGTCAGCCCCAGCATTTT
TRBJ1-2 | NA | TRBV27 | NA | CASSIDKANYGYTF | TGTGCCAGCAGTATCGACAAGGCTAACTATGGCTACACCTTC
TRBJ2-7 | NA | TRBV9 | few | CASSVLARASEQYF | TGTGCCAGCAGCGTTTTGGCGCGAGCGTCCGAGCAGTACTTC
TRBJ2-1 | TRBD2 | TRBV6-5 | NA | CASSLAGGPSGNEQFF | TGTGCCAGCAGTTTAGCGGGAGGGCCCTCGGGCAATGAGCAGTTCTTC
TRBJ1-5 | TRBD1 | TRBV28 | NA | CASSLRTGGGQPQHF | TGTGCCAGCAGTCTCCGGACAGGGGGTGGTCAGCCCCAGCATTTT
TRBJ2-3 | TRBD2 | TRBV5-4 | NA | CASSLGLAGGLDTQYF | TGTGCCAGCAGCTTGGGGCTAGCGGGAGGACTAGATACGCAGTATTTT
TRBJ1-2 | NA | TRBV4-1 | NA | CASSSPGQRYGYTF | TGCGCCAGCAGCTCACCGGGCCAGCGGTATGGCTACACCTTC
TRBJ1-6 | NA | TRBV18 | NA | CASSIGPGGDSPLHF | TGTGCCAGCTCAATCGGACCCGGGGGAGATTCACCCCTCCACTTT
TRBJ1-2 | TRBD1 | TRBV28 | NA | CASRQDRGTGYTF | TGTGCCAGCAGGCAGGACAGGGGGACTGGCTACACCTTC
TRBJ2-7 | NA | TRBV5-1 | NA | CASSLADRPYEQYF | TGCGCCAGCAGCTTGGCAGACAGACCCTACGAGCAGTACTTC
TRBJ2-5 | NA | TRBV11-2 | NA | CASSGGARETQYF | TGTGCCAGCAGCGGGGGGGCTCGGGAGACCCAGTACTTC
TRBJ2-7 | TRBD1 | TRBV27 | NA | CASRPGTGPYEQYF | TGTGCCAGCAGACCAGGGACAGGGCCCTACGAGCAGTACTTC
TRBJ1-3 | NA | TRBV2 | NA | CATGGGPGNTIYF | TGTGCCACCGGGGGGGGGCCTGGAAACACCATATATTTT
TRBJ2-7 | TRBD1 | TRBV30 | NA | CAWSTGGSYEQYF | TGTGCCTGGAGTACAGGGGGCTCCTACGAGCAGTACTTC
TRBJ2-6 | TRBD1 | TRBV18 | NA | CASSPGQPHSGANVLTF | TGTGCCAGCTCTCCGGGACAGCCCCACTCTGGGGCCAACGTCCTGACTTTC
TRBJ2-5 | NA | TRBV5-1 | NA | CASSSDPPWTQYF | TGCGCCAGCAGCTCGGATCCCCCTTGGACCCAGTACTTC
TRBJ2-5 | TRBD1 | TRBV6-5 | once | CASSGQAYQETQYF | TGTGCCAGCAGTGGACAGGCGTACCAAGAGACCCAGTACTTC
TRBJ2-7 | TRBD1 | TRBV5-1 | NA | CASSLEMGQIGYEQYF | TGCGCCAGCAGCTTGGAGATGGGACAGATAGGCTACGAGCAGTACTTC
TRBJ1-3 | NA | TRBV10-1 | few | CASSEPLRHIYF | TGCGCCAGCAGTGAGCCCCTCCGACACATATATTTT
TRBJ2-3 | TRBD2 | TRBV5-8 | once | CASSPGLAVEIDTQYF | TGTGCCAGCAGCCCAGGACTAGCGGTCGAAATAGATACGCAGTATTTT
TRBJ1-6 | NA | TRBV7-2 | NA | CASSLVGVGSPLHF | TGTGCCAGCAGCTTAGTAGGGGTGGGATCACCCCTCCACTTT
TRBJ2-1 | NA | TRBV19 | NA | CASTPGVVIGNEQFF | TGTGCCAGTACCCCAGGGGTGGTAATCGGTAATGAGCAGTTCTTC
TRBJ2-6 | NA | TRBV27 | few | CASSLGGLRVETNVLTF | TGTGCCAGCAGTTTAGGGGGACTCCGGGTAGAGACCAACGTCCTGACTTTC
TRBJ2-5 | NA | TRBV11-2 | NA | CASSLASSMETQYF | TGTGCCAGCAGCTTAGCTAGCTCGATGGAGACCCAGTACTTC
TRBJ2-7 | TRBD2 | TRBV4-2 | NA | CASSQESGLAGVYEQYF | TGTGCCAGCAGCCAAGAATCCGGGCTAGCGGGAGTTTATGAGCAGTACTTC
TRBJ2-7 | TRBD2 | TRBV5-4 | NA | CARGLAGGSFEQYF | TGTGCCAGAGGCCTAGCGGGGGGGTCATTCGAGCAGTACTTC
TRBJ2-3 | TRBD2 | TRBV19 | NA | CASSPSGARTDTQYF | TGTGCCAGTAGCCCTAGCGGGGCCCGCACAGATACGCAGTATTTT
TRBJ1-2 | TRBD1 | TRBV7-9 | NA | CASSLVTGAPRGYTF | TGTGCCAGCAGTTTAGTGACAGGGGCCCCGAGGGGCTACACCTTC
TRBJ2-1 | TRBD1 | TRBV27 | NA | CASSLGTGYNEQFF | TGTGCCAGCAGTTTAGGGACAGGGTACAATGAGCAGTTCTTC
TRBJ1-5 | NA | TRBV6-1 | NA | CASSFGEGSNQPQHF | TGTGCCAGCAGTTTTGGGGAGGGAAGCAATCAGCCCCAGCATTTT
TRBJ2-7 | NA | TRBV20-1 | NA | CSAVFSGIQYF | TGCAGTGCTGTATTCTCGGGGATACAGTACTTC
TRBJ1-4 | NA | TRBV15 | NA | CATSRDVQGTNEKLFF | TGTGCCACCAGCAGAGATGTGCAGGGAACTAATGAAAAACTGTTTTTT
TRBJ1-2 | NA | TRBV27 | few | CASSLGTGPYGYTF | TGTGCCAGCAGTTTAGGGACTGGACCTTATGGCTACACCTTC
TRBJ2-1 | TRBD2 | TRBV6-5 | NA | CASRTSGRGSEQFF | TGTGCCAGCAGGACTAGCGGGAGGGGGAGTGAGCAGTTCTTC
TRBJ2-1 | TRBD1 | TRBV6-5 | NA | CASTTWTGDRNEQFF | TGTGCCAGCACCACCTGGACAGGAGATCGGAATGAGCAGTTCTTC
TRBJ2-4 | TRBD1 | TRBV7-8 | NA | CASSFRQGKNIQYF | TGTGCCAGCAGCTTCCGACAGGGCAAAAACATTCAGTACTTC
TRBJ2-2 | NA | TRBV7-3 | NA | CASSSRRANTGELFF | TGTGCCAGCAGCTCGAGACGGGCGAACACCGGGGAGCTGTTTTTT